This T cell receptor (beta chain) was profiled in a study of blood T cell repertoires in COVID-19. The wider study: Samples came from the United States, Italy and Spain, spanning acute and convalescent COVID-19. In each case, the material was cDNA or gDNA derived from T cells, B-cell-depleted T cells, or PBMCs.

In Seattle, patients joined the study during active infection and were tracked longitudinally. Original data processing: Estimation of nucleated cell counts relied on the amplification of reference gene primers. The table came from immunoSEQ multiplex PCR; TCRdb's copy has only in-frame clones and leaves some out. The V and J calls and clone size were taken over from that table, and D and trimming were inferred from the DNA. The table has 60,000 or so clones, 75% to 90% seen once; the top ten hold about 10%. Germline V gives CDR1 KGHSH, CDR2 LQKENI. The CDR3 contains 12 residues. V was shortened by 3 bases and J by 4 bases, with 6 bases between the two germline ends.

Input material: peripheral blood. The chain couples TRBV18 to TRBJ2-5; D gene ambiguous. The sequence was collected from a man aged 30-40 years with COVID-19, enrolled during active disease. The CDR3 nucleotides read TGTGCCAGCTCACCCCCTCTAGAGACCCAGTACTTC. Its translation: CASSPPLETQYF.